The 29 T cell receptor beta chains below come from one sample, sequenced in a study of identifying expanded T cells in peripheral blood. Profiled with immunoSEQ multiplex PCR; TCRdb holds only in-frame clones, not every one. The sample carries fewer than 110,000 clones, approximately 90% recorded once. The sequencing sample was made of blood. The receptor source for this set is a person aged 18 to 70 in good health.

This chain connects TRBV18 to TRBJ2-1; no clear D. Germline V gene data show CDR1 as KGHSH and CDR2 as LQKENI. Trimming left V 0 bases short and J 6 bases short, with 18 bases between. The CDR3 consists of 17 residues. The CDR3 sequence: CASSPPGSGVTGNEQFF. In DNA, the CDR3 is TGTGCCAGCTCACCACCGGGTAGTGGGGTAACGGGCAATGAGCAGTTCTTC.

This chain links TRBV15 with TRBJ2-1; TRBD2 is a possible D gene (7 bases). V was shortened by 6 bases and J by 5 bases, with 17 bases between the two germline ends. CDR3 length: 15 amino acids. CDR1 is LNHNV, CDR2 YYDKDF, per germline (reference sequence). The CDR3 nucleotides read TGTGCCACCAGGTTTGTGGCGGGGGCCAACAATGAGCAGTTCTTC. Translated: CATRFVAGANNEQFF.

J is TRBJ1-1 and V is TRBV10-1; D may be TRBD1 (5 bases). Trimming took 6 bases from V and 4 from J, leaving 9 bases between them. The CDR3 has 12 amino acids. Germline V gene lookup returns CDR1 WNHNN and CDR2 SYGVQD (reference sequence). The CDR3: CASRGRSTEAFF. CDR3 bases: TGCGCCAGCAGGGGGCGGAGCACTGAAGCTTTCTTT.

This chain connects TRBV28 to TRBJ1-6; 10 bases line up with TRBD1. Trimming took 2 bases from V and 6 from J; bases not matched to a gene: 1. Germline CDR1 is MDHEN and CDR2 is SYDVKM. The CDR3 length is 15 residues. CDR3 bases: TGTGCCAGCAGTTTAGGGGACAGGGGTAATTCACCCCTCCACTTT. This gives the protein CASSLGDRGNSPLHF.

This chain links TRBV6-1 with TRBJ1-1; no clear D. This CDR3 spans 13 amino acids. V was pared by 4 bases and J by 5 bases, with 11 bases between. Germline CDR1 is MNHNS and CDR2 is SASEGT. The CDR3 nucleotides are TGTGCCAGCAGTGCAGCCGGGAGGACTGAAGCTTTCTTT. Translation: CASSAAGRTEAFF.

The chain recombines TRBV4-3 with TRBJ1-4; D perhaps matches TRBD1 (5 bases). Germline V CDR1 and CDR2: LGHNA, YSLEER. V was clipped by 0 bases and J by 6 bases, with 14 bases between them. This CDR3 is 16 amino acids long. The DNA of the CDR3 is TGCGCCAGCAGCCAAGATTTGTGGGGCGGCGATGAAAAACTGTTTTTT. Its protein product is CASSQDLWGGDEKLFF.

This clone came up once. The chain combines TRBV19 with TRBJ2-7; TRBD1 might be the D (5 bases). The germline CDR1 and CDR2 sequences are LNHDA and SQIVND (reference sequence). The CDR3 has 16 residues. V shed 1 base and J shed 1 base, with 14 bases lying between them. CDR3 region: CASSIAAGHLSYEQYF. The CDR3 DNA sequence: TGTGCCAGTAGTATAGCCGCCGGACACCTTTCCTACGAGCAGTACTTC.

The rearrangement uses TRBV5-6 and TRBJ2-3; D is uncertain. Trimming left V 3 bases short and J 2 bases short, with 13 bases between. The CDR3 has 15 residues. Germline V gives CDR1 SGHDT, CDR2 YYEEEE. CDR3 protein: CASSSLTLPTDTQYF. CDR3 in DNA: TGTGCCAGCAGCTCTCTGACCTTACCCACAGATACGCAGTATTTT.

V gene TRBV10-3 combines with J gene TRBJ2-3; D call uncertain. V gave up 11 bases and J gave up 6 bases, with 12 bases separating them. The CDR3 loop spans 11 amino acids. CDR1 ENHRY and CDR2 SYGVKD come from the germline V gene. CDR3 sequence: CASTSGDTQYF. The CDR3 bases are TGTGCCTCGACAAGTGGGGATACGCAGTATTTT.

This chain links TRBV4-2 with TRBJ1-3; D gene unclear. V lost 0 bases, J lost 3 bases, and 6 bases lay in between. CDR3 length: 14 residues. The germline V gene has CDR1 LGHNA and CDR2 YNFKEQ. This CDR3 reads CASSQDHGGNTIYF. The CDR3 DNA reads TGTGCCAGCAGCCAAGATCACGGTGGAAACACCATATATTTT.

V usage is TRBV11-2 and J usage is TRBJ2-7; D gene ambiguous. In germline, CDR1 is SGHAT, CDR2 FQNNGV. The CDR3 consists of 16 residues. The ends were cut back, 1 base at V and 1 base at J, with 14 bases in the middle. CDR3 protein: CASSLVGFLNSYEQYF. DNA for the CDR3: TGTGCCAGCAGCTTAGTGGGCTTCTTAAATTCCTACGAGCAGTACTTC.

J is TRBJ2-5 and V is TRBV29-1; TRBD1 aligns across 8 bases. Germline V gene sequence: CDR1 SQVTM, CDR2 ANQGSEA. The junction had 6 bases not matched to a gene; V was cut back by 4 bases and J by 5 bases. CDR3 length: 13 residues. CDR3 nucleotides: TGCAGCGTTGGGGCAGGGGGCGGGGAGACCCAGTACTTC. Translated, it gives CSVGAGGGETQYF.

This clone was found once. The rearrangement links TRBV6-6 to TRBJ2-1; 9 bases are shared with TRBD1. The CDR3 consists of 15 residues. The V gene's germline CDR1 is MNHNY and CDR2 SVGAGI (reference sequence). Trimming removed 11 bases from V and 4 bases from J; junction bases left unmatched: 12. CDR3 region: CAATLVGQGYNEQFF. The CDR3 DNA is TGTGCCGCCACCCTGGTGGGACAGGGTTACAATGAGCAGTTCTTC.

The rearrangement links TRBV6-6 to TRBJ2-5; no clear D gene. This CDR3 comprises 10 residues. Germline V gene data show CDR1 as MNHNY and CDR2 as SVGAGI (reference sequence). V lost 6 bases, J lost 6 bases, and 5 bases lay in between. The CDR3 region has the DNA TGTGCCAGCAGAGAAAAGACCCAGTACTTC. It yields the protein CASREKTQYF.

This clone has just one count. This chain connects TRBV19 to TRBJ1-5, with a weak D call TRBD1 (5 bases). From germline, CDR1 is LNHDA and CDR2 SQIVND (reference sequence). The CDR3 runs to 13 residues. V lost 5 bases, J lost 4 bases, and 9 bases lay in between. CDR3 nucleotide sequence: TGTGCCAGTAGTGAGGGGAGAAATCAGCCCCAGCATTTT. This sequence encodes CASSEGRNQPQHF.

This clone has just a few counts. This same CDR3 is encoded by further DNA sequences in the sample. This rearrangement joins TRBV5-4 to TRBJ1-4, with 10 nucleotides matching TRBD1. The CDR3 contains 14 residues. Per the germline V gene, CDR1 is SGHNT and CDR2 is YYREEE (reference sequence). V was pared by 5 bases and J by 8 bases, with 6 bases of the junction left unmatched. CDR3: CASSRQGAVEKLFF. In DNA form, the CDR3 reads TGTGCCAGCAGTCGACAGGGGGCCGTGGAAAAACTGTTTTTT.

The CDR3 region is CASSEGGERYEQYF. The CDR3 DNA is TGCGCCAGCAGTGAAGGGGGTGAGAGGTACGAGCAGTACTTC. The chain carries TRBV10-1 and TRBJ2-7, with a weak D call TRBD1 (6 bases). The CDR3 is made up of 14 amino acids. CDR1 and CDR2 (germline): WNHNN, SYGVQD (reference sequence). V lost 3 bases to trimming and J lost 4 bases, with 13 bases between them.

The rearrangement uses TRBV5-4 and TRBJ1-1; TRBD1 might be the D (6 bases). V lost 0 bases to trimming and J lost 3 bases, with 12 bases between them. The CDR3 loop spans 15 amino acids. The V gene's germline CDR1 is SGHNT and CDR2 YYREEE (reference sequence). The CDR3: CASSLDPGAHTEAFF. The CDR3 DNA follows: TGTGCCAGCAGCTTGGACCCGGGGGCGCACACTGAAGCTTTCTTT.

This chain connects TRBV19 to TRBJ2-1, with D perhaps being TRBD1 or TRBD2 (5 bases each). CDR3 length: 14 residues. V dropped 6 bases and J dropped 10 bases, with 19 bases sitting between them. Germline-derived CDR1 and CDR2 are LNHDA and SQIVND (reference sequence). The CDR3 loop is CASSLWDLTGEQFF. The CDR3 nucleotides are TGTGCCAGTAGCCTTTGGGACCTTACTGGGGAGCAGTTCTTC.

The chain joins TRBV21-1 to TRBJ2-7; no check of the table's D call, TRBD2, against the DNA was made. TRBV21-1 corresponds to a pseudogene. The CDR3 runs to 16 residues. CDR3 region: CASSKGTSGGRNEQYF. The CDR3 bases are TGTGCCAGCAGCAAGGGGACTAGCGGGGGGAGGAACGAGCAGTACTTC.

This clone has only a few counts. The chain links TRBV9 to TRBJ2-1; no clear D. V was clipped by 0 bases and J by 4 bases, with 5 bases between them. In germline, CDR1 is SGDLS, CDR2 YYNGEE. The CDR3 spans 13 residues. CDR3: CASSVGRYNEQFF. The CDR3 DNA is TGTGCCAGCAGCGTAGGGCGTTACAATGAGCAGTTCTTC. The entire variable domain, with the rest obtained from reference TRBV9 and TRBJ2-1, is as follows: DSGVTQTPKHLITATGQRVTLRCSPRSGDLSVYWYQQSLDQGLQFLIQYYNGEERAKGNILERFSAQQFPDLHSELNLSSLELGDSALYFCASSVGRYNEQFFGPGTRLTVL.

The chain couples TRBV19 to TRBJ2-7, with D unresolved. This CDR3 region has 14 residues. Germline assignment: CDR1 LNHDA and CDR2 SQIVND (reference sequence). Between the trimmed V and J ends, which lost 3 bases and 0 bases, there was a span of 9 bases. For the CDR3, the DNA is TGTGCCAGTAGTATTTGGCCCAGCTCCTACGAGCAGTACTTC. This gives the protein CASSIWPSSYEQYF.

The chain links TRBV19 to TRBJ1-5, with D maybe TRBD1 (5 bases). The CDR3 has 15 amino acids. Germline CDR1 is LNHDA and CDR2 is SQIVND (reference sequence). Deletions cut 3 bases from V and 4 bases from J, with 13 bases between. CDR3 residues: CASSIWDGPNQPQHF. The DNA of the CDR3 is TGTGCCAGTAGTATCTGGGACGGTCCGAATCAGCCCCAGCATTTT.

The chain uses TRBV6-5 and TRBJ1-5; D is possibly TRBD1 (6 bases). V lost 2 bases and J lost 2, with 10 bases in between. The CDR3 runs to 15 residues. Germline loops: CDR1 MNHEY, CDR2 SVGAGI. CDR3 in amino acids: CASSYMAGGNQPQHF. The CDR3 DNA is TGTGCCAGCAGTTACATGGCAGGGGGCAATCAGCCCCAGCATTTT.

V gene TRBV6-6 combines with J gene TRBJ2-7; no clear D. Germline V CDR1 and CDR2: MNHNY, SVGAGI (reference sequence). The length of the CDR3 is 15 residues. V was pared by 0 bases and J by 1 base, with 10 bases between. CDR3 sequence (DNA): TGTGCCAGCAGTTACTCCCGGACCGCTTCCTACGAGCAGTACTTC. This sequence encodes CASSYSRTASYEQYF.

J is TRBJ1-6 and V is TRBV6-1; D is unclear. V shed 5 bases and J shed 0 bases, with 8 bases lying between them. Germline V gene lookup returns CDR1 MNHNS and CDR2 SASEGT. The CDR3 extends over 15 amino acids. For the CDR3, the DNA is TGTGCCAGCAGTCTTGTCCTCTCCTATAATTCACCCCTCCACTTT. It yields the protein CASSLVLSYNSPLHF.

The chain couples TRBV7-9 to TRBJ2-7, with D hard to call. Between the trimmed V and J ends, which lost 5 bases and 6 bases, there was a span of 8 bases. The CDR3 is 11 amino acids. CDR1 is SEHNR and CDR2 is FQNEAQ in the germline V gene (reference sequence). The chain's CDR3 is CASSVPGEQYF. CDR3 nucleotides: TGTGCCAGCAGCGTTCCGGGCGAGCAGTACTTC.

The V call is TRBV7-6, the J call TRBJ2-5; TRBD2 matches 11 bases. Germline V gene lookup returns CDR1 SGHVS and CDR2 FNYEAQ. After removal of 2 bases from V and 5 bases from J, the junction contained 7 bases not matched to a gene. The CDR3 runs 16 residues. As DNA, the CDR3 is TGTGCCAGCAGCTTAAACCCTAGCGGGGGGACCGAGACCCAGTACTTC. Translation: CASSLNPSGGTETQYF.

J is TRBJ1-5 and V is TRBV6-6; D remains unclear. The CDR3 consists of 14 residues. Germline V gene sequence: CDR1 MNHNY, CDR2 SVGAGI (reference sequence). Trimming removed 2 bases from V and 0 bases from J, with 5 bases in between. The CDR3 is CASSYRASNQPQHF. The CDR3 region has the DNA TGTGCCAGCAGTTACAGGGCTAGCAATCAGCCCCAGCATTTT.